A single TCR beta chain is shown here with its context. The sample originates from a study of cytomegalovirus exposure and HLA in healthy donors. The PCR made use of 60 Vbeta and 13 Jbeta primers. Study processing details: Unique TCR beta chains totaled around 86 million in a later count, with 8.5 million to 12 million of them shared. The protocol was immunoSEQ multiplex PCR, while the TCRdb copy is restricted to in-frame clones and leaves out a portion. V and J calls and clone size are copied from that table; D and trimming were computed from the DNA. Altogether approximately 130,000 clones are present, around four fifths being singletons, with the ten largest covering more than 1.5%. Germline CDR1 is MNHNS and CDR2 is SASEGT. The CDR3 extends over 15 amino acids. V lost 6 bases, J lost 8 bases, and 17 bases lay in between.

Sequenced material: PBMCs. V gene TRBV6-1 combines with J gene TRBJ1-6; TRBD1 might be the D (5 bases). The receptor comes from a man aged 35 to 55 in good health and CMV-seronegative. The CDR3 nucleotides are TGTGCCAGCAGCCGCGCGGGGGGTAGAGATTCACCCCTCCACTTT. The encoded protein is CASSRAGGRDSPLHF.